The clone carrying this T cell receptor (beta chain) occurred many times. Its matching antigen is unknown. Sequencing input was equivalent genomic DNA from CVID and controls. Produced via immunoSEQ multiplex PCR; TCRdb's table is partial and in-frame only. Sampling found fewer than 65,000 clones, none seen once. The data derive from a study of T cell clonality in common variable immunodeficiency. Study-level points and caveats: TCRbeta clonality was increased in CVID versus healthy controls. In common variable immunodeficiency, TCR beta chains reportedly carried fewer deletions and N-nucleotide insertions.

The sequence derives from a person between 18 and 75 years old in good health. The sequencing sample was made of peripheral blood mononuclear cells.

The sequenced part of the CDR3 DNA is TGTGCCAGCAGCCTTAACGGGGTTTTAAACACTGAA. This gives the protein CASSLNGVLNTE. The whole CDR3 sequence is CASSLNGVLNTEAFF. The genes are TRBV7-2 and TRBJ1-1; D gene ambiguous. The read comes to an end 3 residues before the CDR3 does, leaving the germline J gene to fill in the end. Trimming cost V 5 bases and J 2 bases, with 15 bases left between them. Germline V gene data show CDR1 as SGHTA and CDR2 as FQGNSA. This CDR3 has 15 residues.